Below, 25 T cell receptor beta chains from the same sample are listed, as sequenced in a study of beta chain features in type 1 diabetes. Since all of the isolated RNA was reverse transcribed, expressed TCRB transcripts were what got sequenced. Produced via immunoSEQ multiplex PCR; TCRdb's table is partial and in-frame only. The data contain around 300,000 clones, under 8.5% of them seen just once; the ten biggest clones take up roughly 0.94%. The source material was central memory CD4+ T cells from blood. These receptors came from a woman younger than 35 in good health.

This sequence joins TRBV30 and TRBJ1-4, with 10 bases fitting TRBD1. Germline V gene sequence: CDR1 GTSNPN, CDR2 SVGIG (reference sequence). The CDR3 spans 14 residues. V lost 0 bases, J lost 10 bases, and 5 bases stayed unmatched. CDR3 residues: CAWSVSGQGSKLFF. CDR3 DNA sequence: TGTGCCTGGAGTGTATCGGGACAGGGGTCAAAACTGTTTTTT.

The CDR3 sequence: CASSEMGYEQYV. In DNA form, the CDR3 reads TGTGCCAGCAGTGAAATGGGTTACGAGCAGTACGTC. The rearrangement uses TRBV6-1 and TRBJ2-7; D unresolved. Germline-derived CDR1 and CDR2 are MNHNS and SASEGT. This CDR3 region has 12 residues. Trimming cost V 2 bases and J 4 bases, with 6 bases left between them.

This clone came up a few times. This chain connects TRBV5-6 to TRBJ1-3, with TRBD1 as a possible D gene (6 bases). The CDR3 consists of 14 residues. With 4 bases removed from V and 0 bases from J, the gap between germline ends came to 8 bases. Germline values: CDR1 SGHDT, CDR2 YYEEEE. The CDR3 nucleotides read TGTGCCAGCAGCAACAGGGCCTCTGGAAACACCATATATTTT. Translated, it gives CASSNRASGNTIYF.

This clone showed up just a few times. This chain links TRBV4-1 with TRBJ1-2; TRBD1 might be the D (6 bases). The germline V and J ends were trimmed by 6 bases and 2 bases, with 16 bases remaining between them. This CDR3 contains 15 residues. Germline CDR1 and CDR2: MGHRA and YSYEKL. CDR3 nucleotides: TGCGCCAGCAGACTGGCGAGGGGGGCCAACTATGGCTACACCTTC. As protein: CASRLARGANYGYTF.

This clone was counted between two and nine times. The rearrangement uses TRBV4-1 and TRBJ2-3; 8 bases line up with TRBD2. J was trimmed by 6 bases and V by 4 bases; bases with no gene match: 12. The length of the CDR3 is 16 residues. Germline CDR1 and CDR2: MGHRA and YSYEKL. The DNA for the CDR3 is TGCGCCAGCAGCCCCTCTTGGGCGGGGGGCCGGGATACGCAGTATTTT. Translating gives CASSPSWAGGRDTQYF.

The V and J genes are TRBV7-9 and TRBJ2-5, with D possibly being TRBD2 (6 bases). Germline CDR1 SEHNR, CDR2 FQNEAQ (reference sequence). V dropped 1 base and J dropped 11 bases, with 11 bases sitting between them. This CDR3 contains 12 residues. The CDR3 bases are TGTGCCAGCAGCTTAGAAGTCCGGGAGCAGTACTTC. This gives the protein CASSLEVREQYF.

This clone was found a few times. The V gene is TRBV10-3, the J gene TRBJ2-7, with D possibly being TRBD1 or TRBD2 (5 bases each). Germline V gene sequence: CDR1 ENHRY, CDR2 SYGVKD. The CDR3 consists of 15 residues. V was clipped by 3 bases and J by 1 base, with 13 bases between them. CDR3 protein: CAISDPGRSSYEQYV. CDR3 coding DNA: TGTGCCATCAGTGACCCGGGACGGTCTTCCTACGAGCAGTACGTC.

This clone showed up many times. The rearrangement uses TRBV2 and TRBJ1-2; TRBD1 is a possible D gene (6 bases). This CDR3 is 13 amino acids long. Germline V gene sequence: CDR1 SNHLY, CDR2 FYNNEI. In DNA, the CDR3 is TGTGCGGACTGTGGGACACCTCGGGATGGCTACACCTTC. Translated: CADCGTPRDGYTF.

The genes are TRBV7-2 and TRBJ2-3, with 9 bases identical to TRBD1. Germline V gives CDR1 SGHTA, CDR2 FQGNSA. The CDR3 sequence is 17 residues long. V dropped 4 bases and J dropped 2; count of bases not matched to a gene: 10. DNA of the CDR3: TGTGCCAGCAGCTCAACAGGGGGCTTAATCTTCACAGATACGCAGTATTTT. It codes for CASSSTGGLIFTDTQYF.

In its sample, this clone was seen a few times. V usage is TRBV30 and J usage is TRBJ2-1, with no clear D. CDR1 and CDR2 from the germline V gene are GTSNPN and SVGIG (reference sequence). Trimming cost V 1 base and J 3 bases, with 22 bases left between them. CDR3 length: 18 residues. CDR3 residues: CAWSGEGPSGTLYNEQFF. CDR3 DNA: TGTGCCTGGAGTGGAGAAGGCCCATCGGGTACTCTCTACAATGAGCAGTTCTTC.

This clone was seen only a few times. V and J are TRBV27 and TRBJ2-3; no reliable D call. The CDR3 has 15 amino acids. V was clipped by 5 bases and J by 5 bases, with 17 bases between them. Germline V gene lookup returns CDR1 MNHEY and CDR2 SMNVEV (reference sequence). The CDR3 coding sequence is TGTGCCAGCAGTCCCTCCCCCCGGGCAGGAGATACGCAGTATTTT. Protein: CASSPSPRAGDTQYF.

This chain uses TRBV4-2 with TRBJ2-3, with 9 bases lining up with TRBD2. CDR3 length: 17 residues. V lost 0 bases and J lost 8; bases outside the gene matches: 12. Per germline, CDR1 LGHNA and CDR2 YNFKEQ. The CDR3 is CASSQDGPRGGAGTQYF. The CDR3 nucleotides read TGTGCCAGCAGCCAAGATGGGCCCCGCGGGGGGGCAGGTACGCAGTATTTT.

The chain recombines TRBV7-6 with TRBJ1-6, with a weak D call TRBD1 (5 bases). Germline V gene lookup returns CDR1 SGHVS and CDR2 FNYEAQ. This CDR3 comprises 14 residues. The ends were cut back, 6 bases at V and 8 bases at J, with 14 bases in the middle. The CDR3, as DNA: TGTGCCAGCAGAAAAAAGGGGTTGTATTCACCCCTCCACTTT. Translated, it gives CASRKKGLYSPLHF.

In this sample, this clone turned up a few times. The chain carries TRBV29-1 and TRBJ1-1; possibly TRBD1 for D (6 bases). The CDR3 is 13 residues long. The V gene lost 4 bases and the J gene lost 4 bases, with 13 bases spanning the gap. Germline V lookup: CDR1 SQVTM, CDR2 ANQGSEA. The CDR3 DNA reads TGCAGCGTTGGTGGGGGCCAGGTCACTGAAGCTTTCTTT. Amino acids: CSVGGGQVTEAFF.

This rearrangement joins TRBV18 to TRBJ2-1; D is unclear. Per the germline V gene, CDR1 is KGHSH and CDR2 is LQKENI. The CDR3 consists of 14 residues. Trimming left V 3 bases short and J 5 bases short, with 11 bases between. The CDR3 region has the DNA TGTGCCAGCTCACCCTCTGTGCAGCACAATGAGCAGTTCTTC. It encodes CASSPSVQHNEQFF.

This clone was counted only a few times. The chain is built from TRBV5-5 and TRBJ1-1, with D maybe TRBD1 (5 bases). V was trimmed by 0 bases and J by 4 bases, leaving 16 bases between them. The CDR3 covers 16 residues. Looked up from germline, CDR1 is SGHKS and CDR2 is YYEKEE (reference sequence). CDR3 protein: CASSLDPGAGRTEAFF. The DNA of the CDR3 is TGTGCCAGCAGCTTGGACCCGGGAGCAGGGCGCACTGAAGCTTTCTTT.

This clone was observed a handful of times. The rearrangement joins TRBV5-1 to TRBJ1-2, with unresolved D. The CDR3 sequence is 13 residues long. Germline CDR1 is SGHRS and CDR2 is YFSETQ. V gave up 4 bases and J gave up 8 bases, with 15 bases separating them. In nucleotides, the CDR3 is TGCGCCAGCAGCAGGATCCCTGGAGGAGGCTACACCTTC. Its translation: CASSRIPGGGYTF.

This clone was counted a few times. V usage is TRBV7-3 and J usage is TRBJ2-5, with 9 bases matching TRBD2. The trim removed 2 bases at V and 5 bases at J, leaving 12 bases unmatched. This CDR3 contains 17 residues. CDR1 is SGHTA and CDR2 is FQGTGA in the germline V gene. Here the CDR3 reads CASSLGLISGSGETQYF. The CDR3 DNA reads as TGTGCCAGCAGCTTAGGGTTGATTAGCGGGAGCGGGGAGACCCAGTACTTC.

This clone occurred many times. Other DNA sequences in this specimen translate into the identical CDR3. The gene calls are TRBV7-9 and TRBJ1-1; D uncertain. The CDR3 length is 14 residues. Germline CDR1 reads SEHNR; CDR2 reads FQNEAQ (reference sequence). Trimming took off 1 base at V and 2 bases at J, with 8 bases between the two ends. The DNA for the CDR3 is TGTGCCAGCAGCTTAGGGCAGGTTAACACTGAAGCTTTCTTT. Translation gives CASSLGQVNTEAFF.

This clone was counted between two and nine times. This chain uses TRBV18 with TRBJ2-1; D remains unclear. From germline, CDR1 is KGHSH and CDR2 LQKENI. Trimming left V 3 bases short and J 5 bases short, with 14 bases between. CDR3 length equals 15 residues. The CDR3 region has the DNA TGTGCCAGCTCACCTTCTCAGAGCGCACACAATGAGCAGTTCTTC. Residues: CASSPSQSAHNEQFF.

This clone was detected only a few times. The chain combines TRBV7-2 with TRBJ2-1; either TRBD1 or TRBD2 may fit D (5 bases each). V lost 4 bases and J 7 bases, leaving 14 bases between the germline ends. CDR1 is SGHTA and CDR2 is FQGNSA in the germline V gene. This CDR3 is built from 14 residues. The CDR3 nucleotides are TGTGCCAGCAGCTCCGTCGGTTGGGGGAATGAGCAGTTCTTC. Protein sequence: CASSSVGWGNEQFF. Filled out from reference TRBV7-2 and TRBJ2-1, the complete variable domain reads GAGVSQSPSNKVTEKGKDVELRCDPISGHTALYWYRQSLGQGLEFLIYFQGNSAPDKSGLPSDRFSAERTGGSVSTLTIQRTQQEDSAVYLCASSSVGWGNEQFFGPGTRLTVL.

This clone was observed a few times. The V call is TRBV29-1, the J call TRBJ2-7; 10 bases are shared with TRBD2. V was pared by 5 bases and J by 6 bases, with 16 bases of the junction left unmatched. CDR1 and CDR2 from the germline V gene are SQVTM and ANQGSEA. The CDR3 extends over 16 amino acids. The CDR3 nucleotides read TGCAGCGTTAAGGTGGTAGCGGGAGGAGGAAAGGGCGAGCAGTACTTC. It translates to CSVKVVAGGGKGEQYF.

Remarks on this clone: This sample also contains other DNA sequences that code for the same CDR3. DNA of the CDR3: TGCGCCAGCAGCTTGGGGTCCTCTGGGGCCAACGTCCTGACTTTC. This gives the protein CASSLGSSGANVLTF. The rearrangement links TRBV5-1 to TRBJ2-6; unclear D gene. Germline V gene sequence: CDR1 SGHRS, CDR2 YFSETQ. The germline V and J ends were trimmed by 0 bases and 0 bases, with 4 bases remaining between them. The CDR3 consists of 15 residues. Variable domain in full (rest from reference TRBV5-1 and TRBJ2-6): KAGVTQTPRYLIKTRGQQVTLSCSPISGHRSVSWYQQTPGQGLQFLFEYFSETQRNKGNFPGRFSGRQFSNSRSEMNVSTLELGDSALYLCASSLGSSGANVLTFGAGSRLTVL.

V and J are TRBV6-6 and TRBJ1-5; no firm D call. The germline V and J ends were trimmed by 5 bases and 0 bases, with 5 bases remaining between them. Germline CDR1 is MNHNY and CDR2 is SVGAGI (reference sequence). The CDR3 loop spans 13 amino acids. In nucleotides, the CDR3 is TGTGCCAGCAGTCGCAATAGCAATCAGCCCCAGCATTTT. Encoded protein: CASSRNSNQPQHF.

The rearrangement links TRBV7-2 to TRBJ2-5, with D hard to call. Trimming left V 2 bases short and J 0 bases short, with 7 bases between. The CDR3 spans 14 residues. Germline CDR1 and CDR2: SGHTA and FQGNSA. CDR3 sequence reads: CASSLRPDQETQYF. The CDR3 DNA reads as TGTGCCAGCAGCTTACGCCCAGACCAAGAGACCCAGTACTTC.